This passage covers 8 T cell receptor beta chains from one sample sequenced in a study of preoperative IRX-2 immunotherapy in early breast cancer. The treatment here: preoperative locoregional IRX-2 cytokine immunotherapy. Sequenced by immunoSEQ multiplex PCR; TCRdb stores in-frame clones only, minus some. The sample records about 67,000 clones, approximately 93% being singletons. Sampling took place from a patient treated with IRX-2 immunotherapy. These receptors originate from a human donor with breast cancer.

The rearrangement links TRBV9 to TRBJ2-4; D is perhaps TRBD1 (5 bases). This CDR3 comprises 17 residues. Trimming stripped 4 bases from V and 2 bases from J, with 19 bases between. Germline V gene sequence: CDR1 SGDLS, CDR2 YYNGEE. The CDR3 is CASSLQAGPLSKNIQYF. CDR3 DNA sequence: TGTGCCAGCAGCCTTCAGGCAGGGCCGTTGTCCAAAAACATTCAGTACTTC.

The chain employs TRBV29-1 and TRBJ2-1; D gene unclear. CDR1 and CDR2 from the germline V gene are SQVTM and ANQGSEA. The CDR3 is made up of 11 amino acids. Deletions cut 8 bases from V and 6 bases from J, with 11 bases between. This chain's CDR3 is CSSTHPNEQFF. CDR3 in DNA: TGCAGCTCAACACATCCCAATGAGCAGTTCTTC.

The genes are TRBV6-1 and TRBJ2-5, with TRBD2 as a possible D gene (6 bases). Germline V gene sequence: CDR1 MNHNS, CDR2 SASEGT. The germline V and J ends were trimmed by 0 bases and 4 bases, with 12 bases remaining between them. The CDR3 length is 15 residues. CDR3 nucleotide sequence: TGTGCCAGCAGTGAAGCTGGAGGGTGGACAGAGACCCAGTACTTC. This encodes CASSEAGGWTETQYF.

CDR3 region: CASSRTSNTQYF. The CDR3 DNA sequence: TGTGCCAGCAGCCGCACTTCTAATACGCAGTATTTT. V usage is TRBV27 and J usage is TRBJ2-3, with unresolved D. V dropped 6 bases and J dropped 7 bases, with 11 bases sitting between them. The germline V gene has CDR1 MNHEY and CDR2 SMNVEV (reference sequence). The CDR3 sequence is 12 residues long.

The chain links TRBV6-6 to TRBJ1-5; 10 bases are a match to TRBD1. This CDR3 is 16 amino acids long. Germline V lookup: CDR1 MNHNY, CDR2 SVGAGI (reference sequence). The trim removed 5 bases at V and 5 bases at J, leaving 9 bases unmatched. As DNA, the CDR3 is TGTGCCAGCAGTCCCCGGGACAGGGGAGCGGATCAGCCCCAGCATTTT. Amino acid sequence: CASSPRDRGADQPQHF.

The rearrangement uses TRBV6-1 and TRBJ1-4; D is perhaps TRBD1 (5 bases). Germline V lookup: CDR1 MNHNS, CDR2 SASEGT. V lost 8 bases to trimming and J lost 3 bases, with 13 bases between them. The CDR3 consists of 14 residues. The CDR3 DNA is TGTGCCAGCGGGGGAGAAGGAGCTAATGAAAAACTGTTTTTT. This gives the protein CASGGEGANEKLFF.

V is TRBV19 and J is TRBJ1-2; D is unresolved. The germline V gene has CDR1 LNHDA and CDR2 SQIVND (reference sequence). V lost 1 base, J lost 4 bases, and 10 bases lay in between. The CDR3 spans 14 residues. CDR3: CASSIAPGSYGYTF. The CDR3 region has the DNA TGTGCCAGTAGTATAGCACCGGGGAGCTATGGCTACACCTTC.

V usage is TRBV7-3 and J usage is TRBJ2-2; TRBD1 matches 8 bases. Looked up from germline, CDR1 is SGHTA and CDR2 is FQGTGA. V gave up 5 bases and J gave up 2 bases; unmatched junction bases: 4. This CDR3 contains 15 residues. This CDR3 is CASSNRGDNTGELFF. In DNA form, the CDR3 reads TGTGCCAGCAGCAACAGGGGGGACAACACCGGGGAGCTGTTTTTT.